The 17 T cell receptor beta chains below were found in one sample sequenced in a study of long-term antiretroviral therapy in people with HIV. A v3.0 immunoSEQ assay was performed at survey level. Profiling relied on immunoSEQ multiplex PCR, and the TCRdb table lists in-frame clones only, not all of them. Found here are 30,000 to 40,000 clones, 65% to 80% of them singletons; the top ten hold under 8.5%. The specimen comprised unsorted PBMCs, sampled 2 years after starting antiretroviral therapy. These receptors originate from a woman in her fifties or sixties with HIV.

The rearrangement links TRBV30 to TRBJ1-2, with 8 bases aligning to TRBD1. The V gene end was trimmed by 7 bases and the J gene end by 4 bases; junction bases not matched to a gene: 5. Germline CDR1 is GTSNPN and CDR2 is SVGIG (reference sequence). The CDR3 sequence is 12 residues long. The CDR3 sequence: CASDRDFYGYTF. The CDR3, as DNA: TGTGCCTCGGACAGGGACTTCTATGGCTACACCTTC.

The chain links TRBV30 to TRBJ1-3; TRBD1 matches at 9 bases. Unmatched junction bases numbered 8, after V lost 1 base and J lost 4 bases. CDR3 length: 16 residues. The V gene's germline CDR1 is GTSNPN and CDR2 SVGIG (reference sequence). The CDR3 sequence is CAWSALQGAQGNTIYF. The CDR3 nucleotides read TGTGCCTGGAGTGCTCTACAGGGGGCGCAAGGAAACACCATATATTTT.

J is TRBJ2-3 and V is TRBV12-5; D not certain. The germline V and J ends were trimmed by 4 bases and 4 bases, with 6 bases remaining between them. Per the germline V gene, CDR1 is LGHNT and CDR2 is FRNRAP. The CDR3 length is 12 residues. In nucleotides, the CDR3 is TGTGCTAGTGGTTCGTTGGCAGATACGCAGTATTTT. Residues: CASGSLADTQYF.

V usage is TRBV2 and J usage is TRBJ2-7, with 8 bases aligning to TRBD2. Trimming removed 6 bases from V and 6 bases from J; junction bases left unmatched: 10. Per germline, CDR1 SNHLY and CDR2 FYNNEI. CDR3 length: 14 residues. The CDR3 loop is CASRRGGAASEQYF. In nucleotides, the CDR3 is TGTGCCAGCAGACGGGGGGGGGCAGCTAGCGAGCAGTACTTC.

The chain couples TRBV15 to TRBJ1-3, with 9 bases identical to TRBD1. Looked up from germline, CDR1 is LNHNV and CDR2 is YYDKDF (reference sequence). Losses at the gene ends were 5 bases for V and 1 base for J; bases not matched to a gene: 6. This CDR3 is built from 16 residues. The DNA for the CDR3 is TGTGCCACCAGCCCACAACAGGGGGCTTCTGGAAACACCATATATTTT. Amino acids: CATSPQQGASGNTIYF. The whole variable domain, filled in from reference TRBV15 and TRBJ1-3, reads DAMVIQNPRYQVTQFGKPVTLSCSQTLNHNVMYWYQQKSSQAPKLLFHYYDKDFNNEADTPDNFQSRRPNTSFCFLDIRSPGLGDTAMYLCATSPQQGASGNTIYFGEGSWLTVV.

The CDR3 spells CASSQGDPRGSGNTIYF. CDR3 sequence (DNA): TGCGCCAGCAGCCAAGGGGACCCGCGGGGCTCTGGAAACACCATATATTTT. The chain employs TRBV4-1 and TRBJ1-3; TRBD1 is a possible D gene (5 bases). Per the germline V gene, CDR1 is MGHRA and CDR2 is YSYEKL. V dropped 1 base and J dropped 0 bases, with 13 bases sitting between them. The length of the CDR3 is 17 residues.

DNA for the CDR3: TGTGCCAGCAGCCTAGGACAGGGGATGAACACTGAAGCTTTCTTT. This gives the protein CASSLGQGMNTEAFF. The chain recombines TRBV2 with TRBJ1-1; 9 nucleotides line up with TRBD1. With 6 bases clipped from V and 0 bases from J, the junction kept 5 bases outside the gene matches. Per the germline V gene, CDR1 is SNHLY and CDR2 is FYNNEI. This CDR3 comprises 15 residues.

There are a few counts of this clone. The CDR3 spells CASSEGAGTVETQYF. CDR3 coding DNA: TGTGCCAGCAGCGAAGGCGCCGGGACGGTAGAGACCCAGTACTTC. V usage is TRBV7-6 and J usage is TRBJ2-5; either TRBD1 or TRBD2 may fit D (5 bases each). CDR1 and CDR2 from the germline V gene are SGHVS and FNYEAQ. This CDR3 comprises 15 residues. The ends were cut back, 5 bases at V and 4 bases at J, with 17 bases in the middle.

CDR3 sequence reads: CASTRQGRSNYGYTF. The CDR3 bases are TGTGCCAGTACTCGACAGGGCCGCTCTAACTATGGCTACACCTTC. This chain uses TRBV19 with TRBJ1-2; 7 bases align to TRBD1. CDR3 length: 15 residues. Germline V gives CDR1 LNHDA, CDR2 SQIVND (reference sequence). Trimming took 7 bases from V and 0 from J; bases not matched to a gene: 8.

The rearrangement uses TRBV11-2 and TRBJ2-2; D unclear. The ends were cut back, 1 base at V and 6 bases at J, with 12 bases in the middle. The CDR3 has 15 residues. CDR1 and CDR2 (germline): SGHAT, FQNNGV. The DNA of the CDR3 is TGTGCCAGCAGCTTAGTTGTACTTACACCCGGGGAGCTGTTTTTT. It codes for CASSLVVLTPGELFF.

The V and J genes are TRBV7-2 and TRBJ1-4; D gene ambiguous. Germline CDR1 SGHTA, CDR2 FQGNSA. This CDR3 has 15 residues. The V end lost 0 bases, the J end lost 7 bases, and 12 bases lay between the germline ends. The CDR3, as DNA: TGTGCCAGCAGCTTAGCGTCGGGCTCCGGTGAAAAACTGTTTTTT. It specifies CASSLASGSGEKLFF.

The rearrangement joins TRBV29-1 to TRBJ2-2, with no clear D. The germline V gene encodes CDR1 SQVTM and CDR2 ANQGSEA. Trimming pared 8 bases from V and 7 bases from J, leaving 11 bases between. This CDR3 has 11 amino acids. The CDR3 spells CSFCLVGELFF. The DNA for the CDR3 is TGCAGCTTTTGCCTAGTCGGGGAGCTGTTTTTT.

The chain couples TRBV10-1 to TRBJ2-3; possibly TRBD1 for D (5 bases). V dropped 5 bases and J dropped 1 base, with 7 bases sitting between them. There are 13 residues in the CDR3. Germline V gene data show CDR1 as WNHNN and CDR2 as SYGVQD (reference sequence). DNA for the CDR3: TGCGCCAGCAGTAAAGGGGGCACAGATACGCAGTATTTT. Translation: CASSKGGTDTQYF.

The J gene is TRBJ1-4, the V gene TRBV6-6; 8 nucleotides agree with TRBD1. The germline V gene has CDR1 MNHNY and CDR2 SVGAGI (reference sequence). The CDR3 is 16 residues long. Unmatched junction bases numbered 3, after V lost 0 bases and J lost 3 bases. CDR3 nucleotide sequence: TGTGCCAGCAGTTACTCCGGGACAGGAGCTAATGAAAAACTGTTTTTT. As protein: CASSYSGTGANEKLFF.

This clone qualifies as medium-sized (0.01 to 0.1%). The V call is TRBV27, the J call TRBJ2-7, with 11 nucleotides matching TRBD1. V was clipped by 3 bases and J by 5 bases; unmatched bases: 3. The CDR3 runs 14 residues. The germline V gene has CDR1 MNHEY and CDR2 SMNVEV (reference sequence). The CDR3 spells CASSFGTGGDEQYF. The DNA of the CDR3 is TGTGCCAGCAGTTTCGGGACAGGGGGAGACGAGCAGTACTTC.

In its sample, this clone was seen a few times. This specimen includes other DNA sequences encoding the same CDR3. The gene calls are TRBV7-9 and TRBJ2-1; D call uncertain. Germline loops: CDR1 SEHNR, CDR2 FQNEAQ (reference sequence). The CDR3 is made up of 12 amino acids. V dropped 1 base and J dropped 4 bases, with 2 bases sitting between them. CDR3 sequence (DNA): TGTGCCAGCAGCTTAGGGTACAATGAGCAGTTCTTC. It codes for CASSLGYNEQFF.

The chain carries TRBV18 and TRBJ2-3; D remains ambiguous. V was trimmed by 4 bases and J by 4 bases, leaving 21 bases between them. The CDR3 extends over 17 amino acids. Germline V gives CDR1 KGHSH, CDR2 LQKENI. CDR3 coding DNA: TGTGCCAGCTCACGGGGAACTTTTGGTTCCGGCCCAGATACGCAGTATTTT. This encodes CASSRGTFGSGPDTQYF.